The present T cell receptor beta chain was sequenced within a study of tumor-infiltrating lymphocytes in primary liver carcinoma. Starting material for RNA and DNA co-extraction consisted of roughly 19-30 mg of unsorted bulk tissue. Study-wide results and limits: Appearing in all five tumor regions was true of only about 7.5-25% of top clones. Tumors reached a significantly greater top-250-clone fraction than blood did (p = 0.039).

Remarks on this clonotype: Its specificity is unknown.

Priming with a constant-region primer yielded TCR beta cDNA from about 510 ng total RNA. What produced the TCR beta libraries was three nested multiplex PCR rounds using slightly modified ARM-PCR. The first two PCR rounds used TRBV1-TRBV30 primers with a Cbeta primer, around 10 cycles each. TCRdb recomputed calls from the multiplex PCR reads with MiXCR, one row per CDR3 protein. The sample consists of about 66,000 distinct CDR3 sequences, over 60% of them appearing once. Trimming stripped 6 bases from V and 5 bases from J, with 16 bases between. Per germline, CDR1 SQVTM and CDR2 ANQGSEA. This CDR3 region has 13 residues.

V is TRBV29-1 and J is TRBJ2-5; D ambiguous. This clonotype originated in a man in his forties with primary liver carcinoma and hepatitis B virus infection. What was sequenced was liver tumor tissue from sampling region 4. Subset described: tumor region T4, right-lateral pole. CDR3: CSVKQEDRETQYF. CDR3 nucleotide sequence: TGCAGCGTCAAACAAGAAGATCGGGAGACCCAGTACTTC.